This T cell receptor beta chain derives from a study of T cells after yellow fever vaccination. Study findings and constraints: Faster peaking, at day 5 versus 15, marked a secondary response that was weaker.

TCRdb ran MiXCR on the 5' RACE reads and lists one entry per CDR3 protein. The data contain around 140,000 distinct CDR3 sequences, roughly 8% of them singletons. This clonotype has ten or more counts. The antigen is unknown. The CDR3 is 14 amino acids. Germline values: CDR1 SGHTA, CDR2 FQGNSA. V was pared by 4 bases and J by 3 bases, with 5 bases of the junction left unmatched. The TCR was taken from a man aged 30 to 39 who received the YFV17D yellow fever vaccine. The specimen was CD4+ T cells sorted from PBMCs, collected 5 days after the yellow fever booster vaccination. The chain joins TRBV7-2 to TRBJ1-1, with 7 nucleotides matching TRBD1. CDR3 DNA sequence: TGTGCCAGCAGCTCCCAGCAGGGGGACACTGAAGCTTTCTTT. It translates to CASSSQQGDTEAFF.